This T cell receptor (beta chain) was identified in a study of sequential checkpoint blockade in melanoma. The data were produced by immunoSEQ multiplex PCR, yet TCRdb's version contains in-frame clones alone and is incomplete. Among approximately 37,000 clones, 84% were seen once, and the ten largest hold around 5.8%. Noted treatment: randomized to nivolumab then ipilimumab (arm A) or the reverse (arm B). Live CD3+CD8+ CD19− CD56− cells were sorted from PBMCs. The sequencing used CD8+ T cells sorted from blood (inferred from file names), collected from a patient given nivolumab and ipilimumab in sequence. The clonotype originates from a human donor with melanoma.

The DNA for the CDR3 is TGTGCCAGCAGCCCTCCCTTCGGACAGGCTGAAGCTTTCTTT. This sequence encodes CASSPPFGQAEAFF. The rearrangement joins TRBV7-9 to TRBJ1-1, with 7 bases matching TRBD1. The germline V gene encodes CDR1 SEHNR and CDR2 FQNEAQ (reference sequence). There are 14 residues in the CDR3. V was pared by 5 bases and J by 6 bases, with 9 bases of the junction left unmatched.